This TCR beta chain was recorded in a study of blood T cells in healthy people across ages. PCR was performed a second time for roughly 6 to 12 cycles using a sample-barcoded 5' primer and a J-beta primer mix. Each CDR3 protein is one row after TCRdb ran MiXCR on the 5' RACE reads. The table shows roughly 1,500,000 distinct CDR3 sequences, with 42% occurring only once. In the case of this clonotype: A clone one base away is much larger, so this may be a read error.

This clonotype was obtained from a woman aged 18-29 years in good health. Material for sequencing was blood.

CDR3 amino acids: CAISEPGYSYEQYF. DNA of the CDR3: TGTGCCATCAGTGAGCCGGGATACTCCTACGAGCAGTACTTC. J is TRBJ2-7 and V is TRBV10-3; D possibly corresponds to TRBD2 (5 bases). Germline V lookup: CDR1 ENHRY, CDR2 SYGVKD. Trimming took off 2 bases at V and 0 bases at J, with 8 bases between the two ends. The CDR3 runs to 14 residues.